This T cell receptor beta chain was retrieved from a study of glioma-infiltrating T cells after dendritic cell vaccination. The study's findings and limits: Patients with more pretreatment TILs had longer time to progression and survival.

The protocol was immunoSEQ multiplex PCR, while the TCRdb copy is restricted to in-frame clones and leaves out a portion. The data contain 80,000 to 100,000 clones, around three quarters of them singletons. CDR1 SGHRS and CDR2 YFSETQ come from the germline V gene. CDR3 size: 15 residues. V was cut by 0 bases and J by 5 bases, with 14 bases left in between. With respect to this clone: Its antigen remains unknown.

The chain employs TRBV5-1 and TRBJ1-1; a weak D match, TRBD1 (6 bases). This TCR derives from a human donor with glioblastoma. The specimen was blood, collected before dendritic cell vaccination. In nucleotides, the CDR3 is TGCGCCAGCAGCTTGGGTCGAACAGGGCCAACTGAAGCTTTCTTT. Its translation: CASSLGRTGPTEAFF.